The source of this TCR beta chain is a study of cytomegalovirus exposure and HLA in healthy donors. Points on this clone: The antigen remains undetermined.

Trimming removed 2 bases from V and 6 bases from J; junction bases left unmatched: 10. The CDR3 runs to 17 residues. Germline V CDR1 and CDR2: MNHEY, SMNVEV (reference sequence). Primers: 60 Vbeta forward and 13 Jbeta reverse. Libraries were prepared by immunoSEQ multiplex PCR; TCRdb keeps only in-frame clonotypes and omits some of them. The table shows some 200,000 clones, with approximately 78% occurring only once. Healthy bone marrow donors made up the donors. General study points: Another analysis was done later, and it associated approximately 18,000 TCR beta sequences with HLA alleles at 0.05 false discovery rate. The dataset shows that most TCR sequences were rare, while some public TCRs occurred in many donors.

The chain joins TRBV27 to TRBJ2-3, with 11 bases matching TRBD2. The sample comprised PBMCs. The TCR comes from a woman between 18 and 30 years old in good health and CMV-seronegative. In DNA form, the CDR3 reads TGTGCCAGCAGTTTACTATTAGCGGGAGGGCCCTGGGATACGCAGTATTTT. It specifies CASSLLLAGGPWDTQYF.